Given below is one TCR beta chain in context. Its antigen is still unknown. The data originate from a study of T-cell reconstitution after alpha-beta-depleted transplantation in children. The CDR3 consists of 15 residues. Deletions cut 5 bases from V and 4 bases from J, with 15 bases between. Germline values: CDR1 SEHNR, CDR2 FQNEAQ (reference sequence). Study-wide findings and caveats: Once a year had passed after transplant, T-cell counts and diversity came mostly from newly produced T cells. Alpha-beta T cells present about two months after transplant were reported to originate from several hundred expanded graft clones. High day-60 TCRbeta diversity in some patients came from surviving recipient T cells and thymic progenitors.

This sample's TCRbeta library carried unique molecular identifier barcodes. TCRdb called the PCR reads again in MiXCR, with one record for every CDR3 protein. The sample consists of about 980,000 distinct CDR3 sequences, about 31% of them appearing once. The sequence derives from a boy in the first two years of life who had a stem cell transplant for SCID, so the T cells may come from the graft donor. This specimen was PBMCs, mostly from graft donor cells, taken 360 days after TCRalphabeta/CD19-depleted stem cell transplant. The V gene is TRBV7-9, the J gene TRBJ1-5; D perhaps matches TRBD1 (5 bases). The CDR3 sequence is CASSPRGGANQPQHF. The CDR3 nucleotides are TGTGCCAGCAGCCCCCGGGGAGGGGCGAATCAGCCCCAGCATTTT.